This is a list of T cell receptor beta chains from one sample in a study of blood T cell repertoires in COVID-19. Sequencing was performed with immunoSEQ multiplex PCR; in TCRdb, only in-frame clones are kept and a portion is missing. The sample has 55,000 to 75,000 clones, around 91% seen once; the top ten hold around 9%. The specimen was peripheral blood. These receptors all come from a human donor in a cohort sampled during active COVID-19. The CDR3 runs from the conserved cysteine through the conserved F or W. The order of the fields is D gene, V gene, clone size, J gene, CDR3 DNA, CDR3 protein. The D gene is left open where the match is weak. Clone size, where shown, is once, few, many, or a class for clones that have expanded.

D: TRBD1; V: TRBV11-1; size: NA; J: TRBJ1-2; DNA: TGTGCCAGCAGCGAAATACAGGGGGCCACTTACACCTTC; CDR3: CASSEIQGATYTF
D: TRBD2; V: TRBV29-1; size: NA; J: TRBJ2-6; DNA: TGCAGCGTTGAAGCCTGGGGGGGGGAACCCTCTGGGGCCAACGTCCTGACTTTC; CDR3: CSVEAWGGEPSGANVLTF
D: NA; V: TRBV11-2; size: NA; J: TRBJ1-2; DNA: TGTGCCAGCAGCTTAGGAGGACAGCTAAGGAGCTACACCTTC; CDR3: CASSLGGQLRSYTF
D: NA; V: TRBV11-2; size: NA; J: TRBJ1-2; DNA: TGTGCCAGCAGCCGGACGCCGTTAGGAGTCAGGGAAGGTAGTGGCTACACCTTC; CDR3: CASSRTPLGVREGSGYTF
D: NA; V: TRBV20-1; size: NA; J: TRBJ2-7; DNA: TGCAGTGCTAGTGGCAGGGAGGAAACCTACGAGCAGTACTTC; CDR3: CSASGREETYEQYF
D: TRBD1; V: TRBV6-2/TRBV6-3; size: once; J: TRBJ1-5; DNA: TGTGCCAGCAGTTACGGCAGGGGGCGGTCTCAGCCCCAGCATTTT; CDR3: CASSYGRGRSQPQHF
D: NA; V: TRBV2; size: once; J: TRBJ1-2; DNA: TGTGCCGGTCACCGGGTCAGGGATGGCTACACCTTC; CDR3: CAGHRVRDGYTF
D: NA; V: TRBV27; size: NA; J: TRBJ1-2; DNA: TGTGCCAGCAGCCCGGGACACAACTATGGCTACACCTTC; CDR3: CASSPGHNYGYTF
D: NA; V: TRBV20-1; size: NA; J: TRBJ1-1; DNA: TGCAGTGCCCCGACCGGCCAGGGGGCTTTCTTT; CDR3: CSAPTGQGAFF
D: NA; V: TRBV18; size: NA; J: TRBJ1-4; DNA: TGTGCCAGCTCACCACAGGGGAGGACAACTAATGAAAAACTGTTTTTT; CDR3: CASSPQGRTTNEKLFF
D: NA; V: TRBV28; size: few; J: TRBJ1-2; DNA: TGTGCCAGCAGTTTTCCATTGGCCTATGGCTACACCTTC; CDR3: CASSFPLAYGYTF
D: NA; V: TRBV4-3; size: NA; J: TRBJ2-1; DNA: TGCGCCAGCAGCTTGCAGGGGAGCTCCTACAATGAGCAGTTCTTC; CDR3: CASSLQGSSYNEQFF
D: NA; V: TRBV7-3; size: NA; J: TRBJ1-2; DNA: TGTGCCAGCAGCTTAAGCCCGGGGATGGAGGTCTATGGCTACACCTTC; CDR3: CASSLSPGMEVYGYTF
D: TRBD2; V: TRBV11-2; size: few; J: TRBJ2-5; DNA: TGTGCCAGCAGCTTATGGGGGGAGCGGGGGGTTAATGGAGCCCAGTACTTC; CDR3: CASSLWGERGVNGAQYF
D: TRBD2; V: TRBV27; size: NA; J: TRBJ2-7; DNA: TGTGCCAGCAGTTTATGGGGGGGAGGGAGGAACGAGCAGTACTTC; CDR3: CASSLWGGGRNEQYF
D: NA; V: TRBV19; size: NA; J: TRBJ1-4; DNA: TGTGCCAGTAGGCCTACGAGGGAGGGTGAAAAACTGTTTTTT; CDR3: CASRPTREGEKLFF
D: NA; V: TRBV4-3; size: NA; J: TRBJ2-7; DNA: TGCGCCAGCAGCCAAGCAGGGGGGTCCTACGAGCAGTACTTC; CDR3: CASSQAGGSYEQYF
D: NA; V: TRBV10-3; size: NA; J: TRBJ2-7; DNA: TGTGCCATCACCGACAGCCTATCCTACGAGCAGTACTTC; CDR3: CAITDSLSYEQYF
D: NA; V: TRBV11-2; size: NA; J: TRBJ2-7; DNA: TGTGCCAGCAGCTTAGGGGGCCGAATGGGGAACGAGCAGTACTTC; CDR3: CASSLGGRMGNEQYF
D: NA; V: TRBV11-2; size: NA; J: TRBJ2-7; DNA: TGTGCCAGCAGCTTAGTCCGGGCCTCTCGGGCGGGGACCTACGAGCAGTACTTC; CDR3: CASSLVRASRAGTYEQYF
D: NA; V: TRBV15; size: NA; J: TRBJ2-6; DNA: TGTGCCACCAGCCCCATCGGCGGGGTCGAGGCCAACGTCCTGACTTTC; CDR3: CATSPIGGVEANVLTF
D: NA; V: TRBV5-1; size: NA; J: TRBJ2-7; DNA: TGCGCCAGCAGCTACACAGGGAACGAGCAGTACTTC; CDR3: CASSYTGNEQYF
D: NA; V: TRBV28; size: NA; J: TRBJ1-2; DNA: TGTGCCAGCAGTTTCGGCAGGGCGGATGGCTACACCTTC; CDR3: CASSFGRADGYTF
D: TRBD1; V: TRBV24-1; size: NA; J: TRBJ2-3; DNA: TGTGCCACCATCGGGACAGGCACAGATACGCAGTATTTT; CDR3: CATIGTGTDTQYF
D: NA; V: TRBV9; size: NA; J: TRBJ1-4; DNA: TGTGCCAGCAGCTCGGGCCGGGGGGGTCCTACTAATGAAAAACTGTTTTTT; CDR3: CASSSGRGGPTNEKLFF
D: NA; V: TRBV27; size: NA; J: TRBJ2-3; DNA: TGTGCCAGCAGTTTATCGAGTTCGTTCACAGATACGCAGTATTTT; CDR3: CASSLSSSFTDTQYF
D: TRBD1; V: TRBV5-5; size: NA; J: TRBJ1-2; DNA: TGTGCCAGCAGCCCGGGACAGGGGGCGGAAGGCTACACCTTC; CDR3: CASSPGQGAEGYTF
D: NA; V: TRBV11-2; size: NA; J: TRBJ2-7; DNA: TGTGCCAGCAGCTTGGTTGGACAGCCGAGCTCCTACGAGCAGTACTTC; CDR3: CASSLVGQPSSYEQYF
D: TRBD2; V: TRBV25-1; size: NA; J: TRBJ2-7; DNA: TGTGCCAGCAGTGGCAAACTCGGCGGGGGGGCCTACGAGCAGTACTTC; CDR3: CASSGKLGGGAYEQYF
D: TRBD1; V: TRBV30; size: once; J: TRBJ1-6; DNA: TGTGCCGGACAGGGGATTAATTCACCCCTCCACTTT; CDR3: CAGQGINSPLHF
D: NA; V: TRBV19; size: NA; J: TRBJ2-7; DNA: TGTGCCAGTAGTTTGGGACAACGCGCCTACGAGCAGTACTTC; CDR3: CASSLGQRAYEQYF
D: TRBD1; V: TRBV28; size: NA; J: TRBJ2-7; DNA: TGTGCCAGCAGTTCACAGGGGGCGACCTCAGGTCCCTACGAGCAGTACTTC; CDR3: CASSSQGATSGPYEQYF
D: NA; V: TRBV6-5; size: once; J: TRBJ2-7; DNA: TGTGCCAGCAGTTACTTGTCCGGTGCGGGTGAAGACGAGCAGTACTTC; CDR3: CASSYLSGAGEDEQYF
D: NA; V: TRBV18; size: NA; J: TRBJ2-7; DNA: TGTGCCAGCTCACCAAATGCGGGGATCGAGCAGTACTTC; CDR3: CASSPNAGIEQYF
D: NA; V: TRBV6-5; size: NA; J: TRBJ1-2; DNA: TGTGCCAGCAGTTCTTGGGAGGAGGGCTATGGCTACACCTTC; CDR3: CASSSWEEGYGYTF
D: NA; V: TRBV5-4; size: NA; J: TRBJ2-2; DNA: TGTGCCAGCAGCTCCGGGCGGGTTAGCGGGGAGCTGTTTTTT; CDR3: CASSSGRVSGELFF
D: TRBD1; V: TRBV28; size: NA; J: TRBJ2-7; DNA: TGTGCCAGCAGTTTACCAGGGACAGGGATAAACGAGCAGTACTTC; CDR3: CASSLPGTGINEQYF
D: TRBD1; V: TRBV14; size: NA; J: TRBJ2-1; DNA: TGTGCCAGCAGCCATGGGACAGGTCTTGACAATGAGCAGTTCTTC; CDR3: CASSHGTGLDNEQFF
D: NA; V: TRBV18; size: NA; J: TRBJ1-2; DNA: TGTGCCAGCTCGCTTCTTACGCGCGTTTCGAGCTACACCTTC; CDR3: CASSLLTRVSSYTF
D: NA; V: TRBV5-5; size: NA; J: TRBJ1-1; DNA: TGTGCCAGCAGCTTATGGACAGAGAACACTGAAGCTTTCTTT; CDR3: CASSLWTENTEAFF
D: TRBD1; V: TRBV2; size: NA; J: TRBJ2-7; DNA: TGTGCCAGCAGGACGCCTCGAACAGGGGGCTACGAGCAGTACTTC; CDR3: CASRTPRTGGYEQYF
D: NA; V: TRBV5-4; size: NA; J: TRBJ1-2; DNA: TGTGCCAGCAGCTTGGACAGGAAAGACTATGGCTACACCTTC; CDR3: CASSLDRKDYGYTF
D: TRBD1; V: TRBV2; size: NA; J: TRBJ2-7; DNA: TGTGCCAGCAGAGGATCGGGACAGCTCCAATCCTACGAGCAGTACTTC; CDR3: CASRGSGQLQSYEQYF
D: NA; V: TRBV30; size: NA; J: TRBJ1-4; DNA: TGTGCCTGGAACCGTGAGGCTAATGAAAAACTGTTTTTT; CDR3: CAWNREANEKLFF